Below, 11 T cell receptor beta chains from the same sample are listed, as sequenced in a study of blood T cell repertoires in COVID-19. The method was immunoSEQ multiplex PCR; TCRdb's version includes in-frame clones alone and lacks a portion of them. The sample consists of about 140,000 clones, over 60% of them appearing once. Sequencing used PBMCs or T cells enriched from blood (not recorded which). These TCRs come from a woman aged 45-60 years who had recovered from COVID-19.

The J gene is TRBJ2-1, the V gene TRBV10-1, with 7 bases identical to TRBD2. After removal of 2 bases from V and 6 bases from J, the junction contained 4 bases not matched to a gene. The germline gives CDR1 WNHNN, CDR2 SYGVQD (reference sequence). This CDR3 is built from 14 residues. Written as DNA, the CDR3 is TGCGCCAGCAGTGAGGGACTAGGTGTCAATGAGCAGTTCTTC. This sequence encodes CASSEGLGVNEQFF.

This chain connects TRBV18 to TRBJ1-1, with a possible D match to TRBD1 (5 bases). The CDR3 covers 13 residues. In germline, CDR1 is KGHSH, CDR2 LQKENI. CDR3: CVSAAGMNTEAFF. DNA for the CDR3: TGTGTCTCGGCGGCAGGGATGAACACTGAAGCTTTCTTT.

In its sample, this clone was seen once. CDR3 amino acids: CASSFRDRGEDQYF. The DNA for the CDR3 is TGTGCCAGCAGTTTCCGGGACAGGGGTGAAGACCAGTACTTC. The chain carries TRBV27 and TRBJ2-5; TRBD1 aligns across 10 bases. The CDR3 is 14 amino acids. V lost 3 bases to trimming and J lost 10 bases; unmatched junction nucleotides: 8. Germline V gene data show CDR1 as MNHEY and CDR2 as SMNVEV (reference sequence).

The chain is built from TRBV7-2 and TRBJ1-2, with 10 positions matching TRBD1. J lost 8 bases, V lost 5 bases, and 8 bases had no gene match. The CDR3 is made up of 14 amino acids. CDR1 SGHTA and CDR2 FQGNSA come from the germline V gene. DNA for the CDR3: TGTGCCAGCAGCCGCGGGACAGGGGTGCGGGGCTACACCTTC. It translates to CASSRGTGVRGYTF.

This clone has at least ten counts. The CDR3 loop reads CASSLAGGTYNEQFF. CDR3 nucleotide sequence: TGTGCCAGCAGCTTAGCTGGGGGGACCTACAATGAGCAGTTCTTC. The J gene is TRBJ2-1, the V gene TRBV7-2; D is perhaps TRBD2 (6 bases). This CDR3 is built from 15 residues. Trimming removed 0 bases from V and 2 bases from J, with 8 bases in between. Germline CDR1 is SGHTA and CDR2 is FQGNSA.

The chain employs TRBV7-9 and TRBJ2-3, with D perhaps matching TRBD1 (5 bases). The V gene's germline CDR1 is SEHNR and CDR2 FQNEAQ (reference sequence). This CDR3 contains 15 residues. The germline V and J ends were trimmed by 3 bases and 2 bases, with 12 bases remaining between them. CDR3 DNA sequence: TGTGCCAGCAGCTTGTCTGACAGAATCACAGATACGCAGTATTTT. Translated, it gives CASSLSDRITDTQYF. The full variable domain, its missing parts supplied by reference TRBV7-9 and TRBJ2-3, is DTGVSQNPRHKITKRGQNVTFRCDPISEHNRLYWYRQTLGQGPEFLTYFQNEAQLEKSRLLSDRFSAERPKGSFSTLEIQRTEQGDSAMYLCASSLSDRITDTQYFGPGTRLTVL.

V usage is TRBV5-1 and J usage is TRBJ1-4; D perhaps matches TRBD1 (6 bases). This CDR3 is 14 amino acids long. Germline CDR1 SGHRS, CDR2 YFSETQ. Trimming removed 2 bases at V and 10 bases at J, with 15 bases between. CDR3 sequence reads: CASSFSTGGLKLFF. Written as DNA, the CDR3 is TGCGCCAGCAGCTTTTCGACAGGTGGATTAAAACTGTTTTTT. Full variable domain (outside the CDR3, taken from reference TRBV5-1 and TRBJ1-4): KAGVTQTPRYLIKTRGQQVTLSCSPISGHRSVSWYQQTPGQGLQFLFEYFSETQRNKGNFPGRFSGRQFSNSRSEMNVSTLELGDSALYLCASSFSTGGLKLFFGSGTQLSVL.

This chain joins TRBV20-1 and TRBJ1-5; weak D call: TRBD1 (5 bases). Trimming pared 3 bases from V and 9 bases from J, leaving 18 bases between. The CDR3 has 14 amino acids. CDR1 and CDR2 from the germline V gene are DFQATT and SNEGSKA (reference sequence). The CDR3, as DNA: TGCAGTGCTAGTACGGGGCCGGGGCGGGGGCCCCAGCATTTT. This translates into CSASTGPGRGPQHF.

The chain is built from TRBV27 and TRBJ2-1, with a tentative D call TRBD2 (6 bases). This CDR3 comprises 14 residues. Per germline, CDR1 MNHEY and CDR2 SMNVEV (reference sequence). V was shortened by 3 bases and J by 3 bases, with 9 bases between the two germline ends. CDR3 sequence (DNA): TGTGCCAGCAGTTTTCTAGCGAGCTACAATGAGCAGTTCTTC. This codes for CASSFLASYNEQFF.

The chain recombines TRBV19 with TRBJ2-1, with D perhaps TRBD1 (6 bases). Germline assignment: CDR1 LNHDA and CDR2 SQIVND (reference sequence). This CDR3 comprises 14 residues. V was cut by 7 bases and J by 8 bases, with 18 bases left in between. CDR3 protein: CASTSWGPKDEQFF. The DNA of the CDR3 is TGTGCCAGTACGTCGTGGGGGCCCAAGGATGAGCAGTTCTTC.

The rearrangement joins TRBV7-8 to TRBJ2-1; 9 positions agree with TRBD1. From germline, CDR1 is SGHVS and CDR2 FQNEAQ. The CDR3 length is 17 residues. Trimming cost V 4 bases and J 8 bases; bases outside gene matches: 15. CDR3 bases: TGTGCCAGCAGCTCCAATGTCCCGGGACAGGGTGTCGATGAGCAGTTCTTC. Its protein product is CASSSNVPGQGVDEQFF. The full variable domain, rest sourced from reference TRBV7-8 and TRBJ2-1, is GAGVSQSPRYKVAKRGQDVALRCDPISGHVSLFWYQQALGQGPEFLTYFQNEAQLDKSGLPSDRFFAERPEGSVSTLKIQRTQQEDSAVYLCASSSNVPGQGVDEQFFGPGTRLTVL.